Below, 32 T cell receptor beta chains from the same sample are listed, as sequenced in a study of cytomegalovirus exposure and HLA in healthy donors. The PCR ran on 60 Vbeta and 13 Jbeta primers. Measured with immunoSEQ multiplex PCR; TCRdb has only the in-frame clones, and not every one. Found here are around 100,000 clones, roughly four fifths of them singletons; the top ten hold roughly 14%. Sequences were obtained from PBMCs. The receptors shown here come from a male donor in good health and CMV-seropositive.

V and J are TRBV10-2 and TRBJ2-2; 11 nucleotides agree with TRBD2. The CDR3 has 16 amino acids. Germline lookup yields CDR1 WSHSY and CDR2 SAAADI. After removal of 3 bases from V and 3 bases from J, the junction contained 3 bases not matched to a gene. This CDR3 reads CASSDSGGAYTGELFF. The CDR3 nucleotides read TGCGCCAGCAGTGATAGCGGGGGGGCATACACCGGGGAGCTGTTTTTT.

J is TRBJ1-6 and V is TRBV5-1; 9 nucleotides line up with TRBD1. V trimming: 4 bases; J trimming: 4 bases; junction bases outside the gene matches: 6. Germline V gene lookup returns CDR1 SGHRS and CDR2 YFSETQ. The CDR3 has 16 amino acids. The CDR3 spells CASSEQGATYNSPLHF. In nucleotides, the CDR3 is TGCGCCAGCAGCGAACAGGGGGCAACATATAATTCACCCCTCCACTTT.

This chain joins TRBV7-8 and TRBJ2-3; 9 bases align to TRBD1. Germline V CDR1 and CDR2: SGHVS, FQNEAQ. The CDR3 has 15 residues. V lost 5 bases and J lost 2; bases outside the gene matches: 5. The CDR3 loop is CASSRQGEFTDTQYF. CDR3 coding DNA: TGTGCCAGCAGCAGACAGGGGGAATTCACAGATACGCAGTATTTT.

The rearrangement uses TRBV11-2 and TRBJ1-4; D remains ambiguous. Germline V CDR1 and CDR2: SGHAT, FQNNGV. V was clipped by 5 bases and J by 5 bases, with 12 bases between them. CDR3 length: 14 residues. The CDR3 sequence: CASSDIRRNEKLFF. As DNA, the CDR3 is TGTGCCAGCAGCGACATCCGGAGGAATGAAAAACTGTTTTTT.

This clone appeared a single time. The rearrangement joins TRBV9 to TRBJ2-1; 8 bases are a match to TRBD2. Trimming cost V 4 bases and J 2 bases; bases outside gene matches: 8. The germline V gene encodes CDR1 SGDLS and CDR2 YYNGEE. The CDR3 consists of 16 residues. CDR3 DNA: TGTGCCAGCAGCATTACCGGGACTAGAACCTACAATGAGCAGTTCTTC. This encodes CASSITGTRTYNEQFF.

This clone was observed once. The rearrangement joins TRBV4-3 to TRBJ1-6; no clear D gene. The V gene's germline CDR1 is LGHNA and CDR2 YSLEER. The CDR3 has 17 amino acids. The V end lost 5 bases, the J end lost 5 bases, and 19 bases lay between the germline ends. The CDR3, as DNA: TGCGCCAGCAGCAGGGCCCTCGGGGAGGTTGATAATTCACCCCTCCACTTT. Amino acids: CASSRALGEVDNSPLHF.

The chain employs TRBV7-8 and TRBJ2-2; tentative D call: TRBD1 (5 bases). This CDR3 spans 14 amino acids. Germline V gives CDR1 SGHVS, CDR2 FQNEAQ. V was clipped by 5 bases and J by 6 bases, with 13 bases between them. As DNA, the CDR3 is TGTGCCAGCAGCCACCTAGGGGTTCCCGGGGAGCTGTTTTTT. Amino acid sequence: CASSHLGVPGELFF.

V usage is TRBV5-1 and J usage is TRBJ2-5, with no clear D. Germline lookup yields CDR1 SGHRS and CDR2 YFSETQ. Trimming removed 0 bases from V and 1 base from J, with 10 bases in between. The CDR3 extends over 15 amino acids. The CDR3 protein is CASSLGGSTQETQYF. CDR3 sequence (DNA): TGCGCCAGCAGCTTGGGTGGTAGCACCCAAGAGACCCAGTACTTC.

The chain has TRBV19 and TRBJ2-7, with no clear D. Trimming stripped 3 bases from V and 2 bases from J, with 14 bases between. Germline lookup yields CDR1 LNHDA and CDR2 SQIVND (reference sequence). The CDR3 length is 15 residues. CDR3 amino acids: CASSISAGVAYEQYF. The CDR3 DNA follows: TGTGCCAGTAGTATCTCGGCAGGCGTTGCCTACGAGCAGTACTTC. Together with reference TRBV19 and TRBJ2-7, the CDR3 gives the full variable domain: DGGITQSPKYLFRKEGQNVTLSCEQNLNHDAMYWYRQDPGQGLRLIYYSQIVNDFQKGDIAEGYSVSREKKESFPLTVTSAQKNPTAFYLCASSISAGVAYEQYFGPGTRLTVT.

The chain couples TRBV6-5 to TRBJ2-3; TRBD2 agrees at 12 bases. The CDR3 is made up of 13 amino acids. V was clipped by 2 bases and J by 14 bases; unmatched bases: 5. In germline, CDR1 is MNHEY, CDR2 SVGAGI. CDR3 nucleotides: TGTGCCAGCAGTTACGGACTAGCGGGATTCGCGTATTTT. Translation: CASSYGLAGFAYF.

This chain links TRBV2 with TRBJ2-2, with D tentatively TRBD1 (6 bases). V shed 5 bases and J shed 3 bases, with 13 bases lying between them. The germline gives CDR1 SNHLY, CDR2 FYNNEI. The CDR3 is made up of 15 amino acids. This CDR3 reads CASSPVGQDTGELFF. CDR3 sequence (DNA): TGTGCCAGCAGTCCTGTGGGACAAGACACCGGGGAGCTGTTTTTT. The whole variable domain, remainder taken from reference TRBV2 and TRBJ2-2, is EPEVTQTPSHQVTQMGQEVILRCVPISNHLYFYWYRQILGQKVEFLVSFYNNEISEKSEIFDDQFSVERPDGSNFTLKIRSTKLEDSAMYFCASSPVGQDTGELFFGEGSRLTVL.

This rearrangement joins TRBV9 to TRBJ1-6; D gene ambiguous. The V and J ends lost 1 base and 8 bases respectively, with 7 bases between them. Looked up from germline, CDR1 is SGDLS and CDR2 is YYNGEE. CDR3 size: 13 residues. CDR3 in DNA: TGTGCCAGCAGCGTAAGAGCCCATTCACCCCTCCACTTT. It codes for CASSVRAHSPLHF.

This clone has just a few counts. V and J are TRBV6-5 and TRBJ1-2, with no clear D. The CDR3 has 15 residues. V lost 0 bases and J 4 bases, leaving 12 bases between the germline ends. From germline, CDR1 is MNHEY and CDR2 SVGAGI. DNA of the CDR3: TGTGCCAGCAGTTACTCGTCAGATCGACTCTATGGCTACACCTTC. As protein: CASSYSSDRLYGYTF.

V is TRBV27 and J is TRBJ1-2; D ambiguous. V was trimmed by 3 bases and J by 4 bases, leaving 9 bases between them. Germline V lookup: CDR1 MNHEY, CDR2 SMNVEV (reference sequence). The CDR3 is 13 amino acids. The CDR3 coding sequence is TGTGCCAGCAGTTTCGGGGTAGCCTATGGCTACACCTTC. Its translation is CASSFGVAYGYTF.

Only a few counts were recorded for this clone. This sequence joins TRBV28 and TRBJ2-6, with 7 positions matching TRBD2. This CDR3 spans 14 amino acids. CDR1 and CDR2 from the germline V gene are MDHEN and SYDVKM. After removal of 8 bases from V and 0 bases from J, the junction contained 1 base not matched to a gene. The CDR3 is CASWGGSGANVLTF. The CDR3 coding sequence is TGTGCCAGCTGGGGGGGCTCTGGGGCCAACGTCCTGACTTTC.

The rearrangement links TRBV19 to TRBJ1-5; 7 nucleotides agree with TRBD1. Germline CDR1 LNHDA, CDR2 SQIVND (reference sequence). The CDR3 sequence is 14 residues long. Trimming removed 4 bases from V and 4 bases from J; junction bases left unmatched: 4. The CDR3 sequence is CASSTGQSNQPQHF. Here the CDR3 DNA reads TGTGCCAGTAGTACGGGACAGTCAAATCAGCCCCAGCATTTT.

The chain employs TRBV5-1 and TRBJ2-3; TRBD2 matches at 9 bases. The CDR3 totals 16 residues. V lost 0 bases and J lost 1; bases outside the gene matches: 3. The germline V gene encodes CDR1 SGHRS and CDR2 YFSETQ. In DNA form, the CDR3 reads TGCGCCAGCAGCTTGGTTAGCGGGGGTGGCACAGATACGCAGTATTTT. It yields the protein CASSLVSGGGTDTQYF. The whole variable domain, remainder taken from reference TRBV5-1 and TRBJ2-3, is KAGVTQTPRYLIKTRGQQVTLSCSPISGHRSVSWYQQTPGQGLQFLFEYFSETQRNKGNFPGRFSGRQFSNSRSEMNVSTLELGDSALYLCASSLVSGGGTDTQYFGPGTRLTVL.

V and J are TRBV4-3 and TRBJ2-3; 13 bases are shared with TRBD2. The V gene's germline CDR1 is LGHNA and CDR2 YSLEER. Trimming took 6 bases from V and 2 from J; bases not matched to a gene: 5. CDR3 length equals 16 residues. The CDR3 DNA is TGCGCCAGCAGGCTCGGGACTAGCGGGGTCACAGATACGCAGTATTTT. Translating gives CASRLGTSGVTDTQYF.

This clone ranks as medium-sized (0.01 to 0.1%). The chain couples TRBV9 to TRBJ2-1, with 8 nucleotides matching TRBD1. Germline V gene data show CDR1 as SGDLS and CDR2 as YYNGEE. The junction had 10 bases not matched to a gene; V was cut back by 0 bases and J by 8 bases. This CDR3 contains 16 residues. The CDR3 bases are TGTGCCAGCAGCGTAGACGGGGCAGGGGGCCAGTATGAGCAGTTCTTC. Encoded protein: CASSVDGAGGQYEQFF.

The rearrangement links TRBV5-1 to TRBJ1-5; 8 bases agree with TRBD1. The CDR3 consists of 16 residues. After removal of 0 bases from V and 4 bases from J, the junction contained 6 bases not matched to a gene. CDR1 and CDR2 (germline): SGHRS, YFSETQ. The CDR3 protein is CASSLDGRGRNQPQHF. The CDR3 DNA is TGCGCCAGCAGCTTGGATGGCAGGGGGCGAAATCAGCCCCAGCATTTT.

This clone was detected a few times. The chain combines TRBV4-1 with TRBJ2-7; 9 bases align to TRBD1. This CDR3 comprises 14 residues. The V gene end was trimmed by 3 bases and the J gene end by 6 bases; junction bases not matched to a gene: 6. Germline V gene data show CDR1 as MGHRA and CDR2 as YSYEKL. CDR3 region: CASSHLPGQGEQYF. CDR3 DNA: TGCGCCAGCAGCCACCTACCGGGACAGGGCGAGCAGTACTTC.

This clone was recorded once. This rearrangement joins TRBV5-1 to TRBJ2-6; 8 bases agree with TRBD2. CDR3 size: 20 residues. Unmatched junction bases numbered 15, after V lost 4 bases and J lost 0 bases. Germline V gene data show CDR1 as SGHRS and CDR2 as YFSETQ. The CDR3 is CASSDGTGGVSSSGANVLTF. CDR3 coding DNA: TGCGCCAGCAGCGACGGAACCGGGGGGGTTTCAAGCTCTGGGGCCAACGTCCTGACTTTC.

The chain employs TRBV7-9 and TRBJ2-2, with 8 positions matching TRBD1. In germline, CDR1 is SEHNR, CDR2 FQNEAQ (reference sequence). Trimming removed 7 bases from V and 6 bases from J; junction bases left unmatched: 7. The CDR3 covers 14 residues. The CDR3 sequence: CASIRGTGSGELFF. The DNA of the CDR3 is TGTGCCAGCATTCGAGGGACAGGATCCGGGGAGCTGTTTTTT.

The CDR3 bases are TGTGCCAGCATCGAAGACAGGGAATCTTCACCCCTCCACTTT. Protein: CASIEDRESSPLHF. The V call is TRBV2, the J call TRBJ1-6; 7 positions agree with TRBD1. CDR1 and CDR2 (germline): SNHLY, FYNNEI. CDR3 length equals 14 residues. V shed 7 bases, J shed 9 bases, and the junction held 9 bases outside the gene matches.

The chain uses TRBV5-6 and TRBJ1-5, with 12 bases that match TRBD1. The germline V gene has CDR1 SGHDT and CDR2 YYEEEE. V trimming: 4 bases; J trimming: 5 bases; junction bases outside the gene matches: 4. This CDR3 has 15 residues. The CDR3 sequence: CASSPGQGAHQPQHF. Here the CDR3 DNA reads TGTGCCAGCAGCCCGGGACAGGGGGCTCATCAGCCCCAGCATTTT.

This clone was observed a handful of times. J is TRBJ2-3 and V is TRBV5-5; no firm D call. The germline gives CDR1 SGHKS, CDR2 YYEKEE (reference sequence). This CDR3 contains 13 residues. The V gene lost 2 bases and the J gene lost 2 bases, with 6 bases spanning the gap. The CDR3 region has the DNA TGTGCCAGCAGCTTTTACACCACAGATACGCAGTATTTT. This gives the protein CASSFYTTDTQYF.

This clone has more than one count but fewer than ten. The gene calls are TRBV11-3 and TRBJ2-3, with D tentatively TRBD2 (5 bases). V was shortened by 5 bases and J by 8 bases, with 26 bases between the two germline ends. In germline, CDR1 is SGHNT, CDR2 YENEEA. The CDR3 contains 17 residues. The chain's CDR3 is CASSPEEARSPVVTQYF. The CDR3 nucleotides read TGTGCCAGCAGCCCAGAGGAGGCAAGGTCCCCCGTTGTTACGCAGTATTTT. Full variable domain (remainder filled in from reference TRBV11-3 and TRBJ2-3): EAGVVQSPRYKIIEKKQPVAFWCNPISGHNTLYWYLQNLGQGPELLIRYENEEAVDDSQLPKDRFSAERLKGVDSTLKIQPAELGDSAVYLCASSPEEARSPVVTQYFGPGTRLTVL.

The rearrangement uses TRBV21-1 and TRBJ1-4; TRBD1, the table's D call, was not compared with the DNA. TRBV21-1 is a pseudogene. There are 19 residues in the CDR3. The CDR3, as DNA: TGTGCCAGCAGCCCCCCCCTCGAAACAGCCTCGGGCAGGGATGAAAAACTGTTTTTT. It yields the protein CASSPPLETASGRDEKLFF.

The chain has TRBV30 and TRBJ2-1; possible D gene TRBD1, 6 bases. Germline loops: CDR1 GTSNPN, CDR2 SVGIG (reference sequence). V lost 5 bases, J lost 7 bases, and 15 bases lay in between. The CDR3 is made up of 13 amino acids. CDR3 in amino acids: CAWAPRQDNEQFF. The CDR3 bases are TGTGCCTGGGCTCCCCGACAGGATAATGAGCAGTTCTTC.

The chain carries TRBV4-1 and TRBJ1-4, with unresolved D. This CDR3 comprises 13 residues. The germline V and J ends were trimmed by 4 bases and 7 bases, with 10 bases remaining between them. Looked up from germline, CDR1 is MGHRA and CDR2 is YSYEKL. The CDR3 bases are TGCGCCAGCAGCCTCTTAATCCGTGAAAAACTGTTTTTT. Its translation is CASSLLIREKLFF.

The chain joins TRBV6-5 to TRBJ1-1; D is uncertain. Germline V gene sequence: CDR1 MNHEY, CDR2 SVGAGI. Trimming stripped 5 bases from V and 2 bases from J, with 15 bases between. CDR3 length: 15 amino acids. This CDR3 reads CASSRPNQVNTEAFF. The CDR3 DNA is TGTGCCAGCAGTCGACCTAATCAGGTTAACACTGAAGCTTTCTTT.

This clone was counted between two and nine times. This chain uses TRBV18 with TRBJ1-5; TRBD1 matches at 7 bases. V was clipped by 1 base and J by 7 bases; unmatched bases: 13. CDR3 length: 17 residues. Germline loops: CDR1 KGHSH, CDR2 LQKENI. The CDR3 coding sequence is TGTGCCAGCTCACCACAGGCCGGGACAGACCTAGGCCAGCCCCAGCATTTT. Protein: CASSPQAGTDLGQPQHF.